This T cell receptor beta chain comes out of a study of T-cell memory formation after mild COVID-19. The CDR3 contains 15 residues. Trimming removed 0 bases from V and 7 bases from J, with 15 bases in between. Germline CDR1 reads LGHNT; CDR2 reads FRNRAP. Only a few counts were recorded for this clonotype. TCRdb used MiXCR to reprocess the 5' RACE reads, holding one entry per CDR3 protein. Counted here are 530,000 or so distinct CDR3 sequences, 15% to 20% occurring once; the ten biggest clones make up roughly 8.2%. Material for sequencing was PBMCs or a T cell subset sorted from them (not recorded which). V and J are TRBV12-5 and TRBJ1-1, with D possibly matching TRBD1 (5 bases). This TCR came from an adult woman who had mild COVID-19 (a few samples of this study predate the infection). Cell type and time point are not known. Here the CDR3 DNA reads TGTGCTAGTGGTTTGGTACTAGGAGACAGAGTTGAAGCTTTCTTT. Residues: CASGLVLGDRVEAFF.